The sample holds a few counts of the clone carrying this T cell receptor (beta chain). Antigen: not known. This specimen comes from a study of T cells in Graves' hyperthyroidism and ophthalmopathy. Study at large: Peripheral blood was collected at initial diagnosis, before any treatment. Findings and caveats of the study: The blood repertoire included most of the expanded thyroid clonotypes above 0.001.

The trim removed 4 bases at V and 5 bases at J, leaving 5 bases unmatched. Germline CDR1 SGHTA, CDR2 FQGNSA. CDR3 length: 15 amino acids. Patients with ophthalmopathy all had a Clinical Activity Score of at least 3, a NOSPECS grade of at least 4 and duration under 3 months. Amplification targeted TCR beta CDR3 regions from RNA transcripts. HTBI primers were employed in a first-round RT-PCR of the TCR CDR3. Via MiXCR, TCRdb re-called the multiplex PCR reads, giving one row per CDR3 protein. The sample shows a few hundred thousand distinct CDR3 sequences, roughly a fifth of them seen only once. The chain uses TRBV7-2 and TRBJ2-1; 10 positions agree with TRBD2. Sequencing used blood. This TCR was recovered from a middle-aged man with Graves' ophthalmopathy. In DNA, the CDR3 is TGTGCCAGCAGCTCCGGGACTAGCGCTAACAATGAGCAGTTCTTC. Its translation is CASSSGTSANNEQFF.